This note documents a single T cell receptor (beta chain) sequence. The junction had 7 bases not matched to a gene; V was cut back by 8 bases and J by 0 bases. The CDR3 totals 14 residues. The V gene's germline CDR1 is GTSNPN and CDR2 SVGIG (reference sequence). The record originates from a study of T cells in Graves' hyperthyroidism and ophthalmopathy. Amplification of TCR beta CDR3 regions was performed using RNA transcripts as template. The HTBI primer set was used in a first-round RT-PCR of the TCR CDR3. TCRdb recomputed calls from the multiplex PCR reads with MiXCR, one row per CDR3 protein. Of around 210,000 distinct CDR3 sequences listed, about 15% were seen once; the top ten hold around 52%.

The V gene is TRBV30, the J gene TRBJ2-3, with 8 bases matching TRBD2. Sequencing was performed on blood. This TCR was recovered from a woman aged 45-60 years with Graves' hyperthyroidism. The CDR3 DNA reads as TGTGCCGGCACTAGCGGAACTAGCACAGATACGCAGTATTTT. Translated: CAGTSGTSTDTQYF.